Presented here are 27 T cell receptor beta chains from one specimen sequenced in a study of CD8+ T cells in alopecia areata. Treatment: oral pan-JAK inhibitor, 5-10 mg twice daily. RNA extraction and reverse transcription yielded cDNA as sequencing template. The table came from immunoSEQ multiplex PCR; TCRdb's copy has only in-frame clones and leaves some out. The table has 150,000 to 200,000 clones, less than 70% seen once. This material consisted of CD4+ T cells sorted from blood, taken around week 50, from a patient treated with tofacitinib. The source is a human donor with alopecia areata.

V and J are TRBV5-4 and TRBJ2-2; 9 bases fit TRBD1. The length of the CDR3 is 15 residues. From germline, CDR1 is SGHNT and CDR2 YYREEE (reference sequence). The V gene end was trimmed by 4 bases and the J gene end by 6 bases; junction bases not matched to a gene: 7. Here the CDR3 reads CASSRTGASAGELFF. Here the CDR3 DNA reads TGTGCCAGCAGCCGGACAGGGGCGAGTGCCGGGGAGCTGTTTTTT.

V and J are TRBV7-8 and TRBJ2-2; 8 positions match TRBD2. Germline lookup yields CDR1 SGHVS and CDR2 FQNEAQ. The CDR3 spans 16 residues. Trimming took 3 bases from V and 7 from J; bases not matched to a gene: 10. The CDR3 DNA sequence: TGTGCCAGCAGCTTCCGGCGGGGGGACGTGAGCGGGGAGCTGTTTTTT. Amino acid sequence: CASSFRRGDVSGELFF.

For this clone: A read error may explain this, as a much larger clone is one base away. The chain joins TRBV2 to TRBJ2-3; D is unresolved. Germline CDR1 and CDR2: SNHLY and FYNNEI. V lost 8 bases and J 1 base, leaving 1 base between the germline ends. The CDR3 is made up of 10 amino acids. DNA of the CDR3: TGTGCCAGCGGCACAGATACGCAGTATTTT. As protein: CASGTDTQYF.

This clone was counted a single time. The chain is built from TRBV29-1 and TRBJ1-1; no definite D call. The germline V and J ends were trimmed by 0 bases and 7 bases, with 9 bases remaining between them. This CDR3 comprises 12 residues. Per germline, CDR1 SQVTM and CDR2 ANQGSEA. DNA for the CDR3: TGCAGCGTTGAAGATCTATCGGATGAAGCTTTCTTT. Protein: CSVEDLSDEAFF.

This sequence joins TRBV7-9 and TRBJ1-2; D is unclear. V lost 5 bases, J lost 5 bases, and 12 bases lay in between. In germline, CDR1 is SEHNR, CDR2 FQNEAQ (reference sequence). The CDR3 spans 13 residues. The CDR3 region is CASSPVGGYGYTF. Written as DNA, the CDR3 is TGTGCCAGCAGCCCCGTGGGAGGTTATGGCTACACCTTC.

The chain couples TRBV7-2 to TRBJ1-2; D gene ambiguous. The CDR3 consists of 13 residues. V dropped 6 bases and J dropped 6 bases, with 14 bases sitting between them. Germline V gene data show CDR1 as SGHTA and CDR2 as FQGNSA. In nucleotides, the CDR3 is TGTGCCAGCAGTCCACAGTCCCCAAATGGCTACACCTTC. It codes for CASSPQSPNGYTF. Full variable domain (missing parts from reference TRBV7-2 and TRBJ1-2): GAGVSQSPSNKVTEKGKDVELRCDPISGHTALYWYRQSLGQGLEFLIYFQGNSAPDKSGLPSDRFSAERTGGSVSTLTIQRTQQEDSAVYLCASSPQSPNGYTFGSGTRLTVV.

This clone was recorded a few times. The J gene is TRBJ2-2, the V gene TRBV29-1, with a weak D call TRBD2 (5 bases). The V gene's germline CDR1 is SQVTM and CDR2 ANQGSEA. Trimming removed 7 bases at V and 7 bases at J, with 22 bases between. CDR3 length: 15 residues. The CDR3 coding sequence is TGCAGCGCACCCGGACCCGGGATAGTAGACGGGGAGCTGTTTTTT. Protein product: CSAPGPGIVDGELFF.

The chain recombines TRBV7-2 with TRBJ1-3; D gene uncertain. Deletions cut 1 base from V and 0 bases from J, with 7 bases between. Germline CDR1 and CDR2: SGHTA and FQGNSA. This CDR3 contains 15 residues. CDR3 DNA: TGTGCCAGCAGCTTAGGACGGGCCTCTGGAAACACCATATATTTT. It is translated as CASSLGRASGNTIYF. The full variable domain, with the rest looked up from reference TRBV7-2 and TRBJ1-3, is GAGVSQSPSNKVTEKGKDVELRCDPISGHTALYWYRQSLGQGLEFLIYFQGNSAPDKSGLPSDRFSAERTGGSVSTLTIQRTQQEDSAVYLCASSLGRASGNTIYFGEGSWLTVV.

The V call is TRBV7-2, the J call TRBJ2-1, with TRBD2 matching 9 bases. This CDR3 has 14 residues. The germline gives CDR1 SGHTA, CDR2 FQGNSA. V was clipped by 5 bases and J by 5 bases; unmatched bases: 4. The CDR3 sequence: CASSVRTSDNEQFF. As DNA, the CDR3 is TGTGCCAGCAGCGTACGGACTAGCGACAATGAGCAGTTCTTC.

The chain carries TRBV30 and TRBJ1-1; D possibly corresponds to TRBD1 (5 bases). From germline, CDR1 is GTSNPN and CDR2 SVGIG (reference sequence). The length of the CDR3 is 13 residues. V lost 3 bases to trimming and J lost 1 base, with 9 bases between them. The CDR3 region has the DNA TGTGCCTGGAGGGGGACGAGGAACACTGAAGCTTTCTTT. Translated: CAWRGTRNTEAFF.

This sequence joins TRBV7-8 and TRBJ1-4; D may be TRBD1 (5 bases). This CDR3 has 16 residues. Germline CDR1 is SGHVS and CDR2 is FQNEAQ. Trimming removed 4 bases at V and 5 bases at J, with 17 bases between. The CDR3 sequence: CASSSLTGVSNEKLFF. Here the CDR3 DNA reads TGTGCCAGCAGCTCACTTACAGGAGTCTCGAATGAAAAACTGTTTTTT.

The chain carries TRBV30 and TRBJ2-5, with 8 bases identical to TRBD2. V gave up 0 bases and J gave up 2 bases; unmatched junction bases: 2. The CDR3 runs 14 residues. Germline CDR1 reads GTSNPN; CDR2 reads SVGIG (reference sequence). In nucleotides, the CDR3 is TGTGCCTGGAGTGTCGGGAGGGCTCAAGAGACCCAGTACTTC. Its translation: CAWSVGRAQETQYF.

In nucleotides, the CDR3 is TGCGCCAGCAGCCAATCAATTCTTCCCGGGGAGCTGTTTTTT. It is translated as CASSQSILPGELFF. The chain recombines TRBV4-3 with TRBJ2-2; D gene uncertain. This CDR3 region has 14 residues. Germline assignment: CDR1 LGHNA and CDR2 YSLEER. V was cut by 2 bases and J by 6 bases, with 10 bases left in between.

The chain joins TRBV2 to TRBJ2-7; D may be TRBD2 (5 bases). CDR3 length: 17 amino acids. V was trimmed by 1 base and J by 5 bases, leaving 21 bases between them. Germline V gives CDR1 SNHLY, CDR2 FYNNEI. The CDR3 protein is CASSEGTYYHDSDEQYF. The CDR3 region has the DNA TGTGCCAGCAGTGAAGGAACCTACTACCATGATAGCGACGAGCAGTACTTC. The full variable domain, in which reference TRBV2 and TRBJ2-7 provide the parts outside the CDR3, is EPEVTQTPSHQVTQMGQEVILRCVPISNHLYFYWYRQILGQKVEFLVSFYNNEISEKSEIFDDQFSVERPDGSNFTLKIRSTKLEDSAMYFCASSEGTYYHDSDEQYFGPGTRLTVT.

The chain uses TRBV18 and TRBJ1-1; 7 nucleotides line up with TRBD1. The CDR3 spans 13 residues. The V segment lost 4 bases and the J segment 3 bases; nucleotides outside the gene matches: 2. CDR1 is KGHSH and CDR2 is LQKENI in the germline V gene. CDR3 sequence: CASSQGADTEAFF. Written as DNA, the CDR3 is TGTGCCAGCTCACAGGGGGCAGACACTGAAGCTTTCTTT.

The rearrangement joins TRBV27 to TRBJ1-5; TRBD1 might be the D (5 bases). CDR1 and CDR2 from the germline V gene are MNHEY and SMNVEV (reference sequence). The V gene lost 3 bases and the J gene lost 7 bases, with 13 bases spanning the gap. There are 14 residues in the CDR3. The CDR3 sequence is CASSFGAGYQPQHF. CDR3 DNA: TGTGCCAGCAGTTTCGGGGCAGGGTACCAGCCCCAGCATTTT.

This clone was recorded a few times. The chain links TRBV29-1 to TRBJ1-4; tentative D call: TRBD1 (5 bases). The CDR3 sequence is 13 residues long. The V and J ends lost 5 bases and 8 bases respectively, with 15 bases between them. Germline V lookup: CDR1 SQVTM, CDR2 ANQGSEA. The CDR3 DNA sequence: TGCAGCGTTAGGGGAACGGATAACGAAAAACTGTTTTTT. Residues: CSVRGTDNEKLFF.

The chain uses TRBV27 and TRBJ1-2; 8 bases are a match to TRBD1. The length of the CDR3 is 17 residues. Germline CDR1 is MNHEY and CDR2 is SMNVEV (reference sequence). V was pared by 0 bases and J by 4 bases, with 10 bases of the junction left unmatched. The CDR3 nucleotides are TGTGCCAGCAGTTTATCGCTCGGACAGGGTGGGAGCTATGGCTACACCTTC. This codes for CASSLSLGQGGSYGYTF.

At least ten counts were recorded for this clone. The chain uses TRBV11-2 and TRBJ2-4, with 8 bases lining up with TRBD1. This CDR3 has 13 residues. Trimming cost V 4 bases and J 9 bases; bases outside gene matches: 5. CDR1 is SGHAT and CDR2 is FQNNGV in the germline V gene. This chain's CDR3 is CASSSGTGSIQYF. As DNA, the CDR3 is TGTGCCAGCAGCTCAGGGACAGGTTCCATTCAGTACTTC. Drawing the rest from reference TRBV11-2 and TRBJ2-4, the complete variable domain is EAGVAQSPRYKIIEKRQSVAFWCNPISGHATLYWYQQILGQGPKLLIQFQNNGVVDDSQLPKDRFSAERLKGVDSTLKIQPAKLEDSAVYLCASSSGTGSIQYFGAGTRLSVL.

The rearrangement joins TRBV2 to TRBJ1-4; D is unresolved. The CDR3 is 18 amino acids. The ends were cut back, 2 bases at V and 6 bases at J, with 22 bases in the middle. Germline CDR1 reads SNHLY; CDR2 reads FYNNEI. The CDR3 loop is CASSEPGGSPLADEKLFF. The CDR3 region has the DNA TGTGCCAGCAGTGAACCCGGCGGCAGCCCCTTAGCGGATGAAAAACTGTTTTTT.

This clone was detected a few times. The rearrangement links TRBV9 to TRBJ1-1, with D perhaps matching TRBD1 (6 bases). V shed 4 bases and J shed 0 bases, with 19 bases lying between them. CDR1 and CDR2 from the germline V gene are SGDLS and YYNGEE. The CDR3 is 17 residues long. The CDR3 DNA is TGTGCCAGCAGCCCCCAGGTCATGGGACATGTGAACACTGAAGCTTTCTTT. It specifies CASSPQVMGHVNTEAFF. Complete variable domain (other parts from reference TRBV9 and TRBJ1-1): DSGVTQTPKHLITATGQRVTLRCSPRSGDLSVYWYQQSLDQGLQFLIQYYNGEERAKGNILERFSAQQFPDLHSELNLSSLELGDSALYFCASSPQVMGHVNTEAFFGQGTRLTVV.

The V and J genes are TRBV4-3 and TRBJ2-1; no clear D gene. Germline values: CDR1 LGHNA, CDR2 YSLEER. Trimming took 0 bases from V and 5 from J, leaving 11 bases between them. The CDR3 sequence is 15 residues long. The DNA of the CDR3 is TGCGCCAGCAGCCAAGATGCGAGGATAGACAATGAGCAGTTCTTC. Amino acids: CASSQDARIDNEQFF.

The chain recombines TRBV4-1 with TRBJ2-7, with D uncertain. V was clipped by 0 bases and J by 6 bases, with 6 bases between them. CDR1 is MGHRA and CDR2 is YSYEKL in the germline V gene. The CDR3 totals 12 residues. The CDR3 DNA sequence: TGCGCCAGCAGCCAAGATATGGGCGAGCAGTACTTC. This gives the protein CASSQDMGEQYF.

This clone showed up just a few times. Other DNA sequences in the sample encode the same CDR3. This chain connects TRBV30 to TRBJ1-5; TRBD1 is a possible D gene (5 bases). V lost 0 bases to trimming and J lost 6 bases, with 12 bases between them. Per germline, CDR1 GTSNPN and CDR2 SVGIG (reference sequence). The CDR3 totals 14 residues. As DNA, the CDR3 is TGTGCCTGGAGTGTAGCGGGGGGGAGTCAGCCCCAGCATTTT. It translates to CAWSVAGGSQPQHF.

V and J are TRBV7-3 and TRBJ2-7; D possibly corresponds to TRBD1 (6 bases). This CDR3 is built from 13 residues. The V gene lost 3 bases and the J gene lost 7 bases, with 13 bases spanning the gap. The germline CDR1 and CDR2 sequences are SGHTA and FQGTGA. CDR3 coding DNA: TGTGCCAGCAGCTTGACCGGGACACATGAGCAGTACTTC. Its translation is CASSLTGTHEQYF.

This chain uses TRBV7-2 with TRBJ1-1; D is unclear. V was clipped by 1 base and J by 1 base, with 4 bases between them. CDR3 length: 13 amino acids. Germline CDR1 and CDR2: SGHTA and FQGNSA. The CDR3 bases are TGTGCCAGCAGCTTAGGGCAGAACACTGAAGCTTTCTTT. This translates into CASSLGQNTEAFF.

V and J are TRBV15 and TRBJ2-3, with TRBD1 matching over 10 bases. V was pared by 5 bases and J by 5 bases, with 7 bases of the junction left unmatched. CDR3 size: 15 residues. Germline CDR1 and CDR2: LNHNV and YYDKDF (reference sequence). In nucleotides, the CDR3 is TGTGCCACCAGCGGAGGGGACAGGGGAGAAGATACGCAGTATTTT. Amino acid sequence: CATSGGDRGEDTQYF.